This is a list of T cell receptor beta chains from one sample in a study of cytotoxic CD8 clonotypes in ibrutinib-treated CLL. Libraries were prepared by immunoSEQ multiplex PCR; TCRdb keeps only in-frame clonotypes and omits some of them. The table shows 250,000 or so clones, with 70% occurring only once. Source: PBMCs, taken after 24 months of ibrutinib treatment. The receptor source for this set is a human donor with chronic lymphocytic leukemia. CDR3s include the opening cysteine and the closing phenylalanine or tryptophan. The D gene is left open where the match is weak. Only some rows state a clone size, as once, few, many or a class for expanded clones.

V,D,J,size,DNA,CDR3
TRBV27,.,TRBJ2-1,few,TGTGCCAGCAGTCAAAGATCCCCGGGACAGCGGGGCAATGAGCAGTTCTTC,CASSQRSPGQRGNEQFF
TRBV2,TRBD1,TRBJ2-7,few,TGTGCCAGCAGCTCGACAGGGCGAGGGGAGTACTTC,CASSSTGRGEYF
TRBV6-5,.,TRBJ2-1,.,TGTGCCAGCAGTCAGACCTACAATGAGCAGTTCTTC,CASSQTYNEQFF
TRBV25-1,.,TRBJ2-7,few,TGTGCCAGCAGTGGGCCAGGGATGGGGAACTACGAGCAGTACTTC,CASSGPGMGNYEQYF
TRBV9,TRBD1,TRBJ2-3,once,TGTGCCAGCAGCGTAGGGGCAGGGGGCCCTGGCACAGATACGCAGTATTTT,CASSVGAGGPGTDTQYF
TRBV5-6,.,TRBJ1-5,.,TGTGCCAGCAGCTTGGGGCCCTGGGGGCTTCAGCCCCAGCATTTT,CASSLGPWGLQPQHF
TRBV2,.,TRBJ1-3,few,TGTGCCAGCGGGGGGTACTCTGGAAACACCATATATTTT,CASGGYSGNTIYF
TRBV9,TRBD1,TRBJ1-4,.,TGTGCCAGCAGCCCGACAGGGGAAGAAGAAAAACTGTTTTTT,CASSPTGEEEKLFF
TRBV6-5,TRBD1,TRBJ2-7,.,TGTGCCAGCAGTTACAATCGGGACAGGGCCTCCGAGCAGTACTTC,CASSYNRDRASEQYF
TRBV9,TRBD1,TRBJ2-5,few,TGTGCCAGCAGCGTAGGGGACAGGGCGGAGACCCAGTACTTC,CASSVGDRAETQYF
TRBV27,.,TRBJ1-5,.,TGTGCCAGCAGTTTTAGACAGAACAATCAGCCCCAGCATTTT,CASSFRQNNQPQHF
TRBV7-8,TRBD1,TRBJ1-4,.,TGTGCCAGCACCAAAATCCGGGACAGCGACGAAAAACTGTTTTTT,CASTKIRDSDEKLFF
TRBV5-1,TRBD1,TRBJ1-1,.,TGCGCCAGCAGCCTTGGGACAGGGAACACTGAAGCTTTCTTT,CASSLGTGNTEAFF
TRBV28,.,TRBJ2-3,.,TGTGCCAGCAGTTTAGAGCGGATTAGCACAGATACGCAGTATTTT,CASSLERISTDTQYF
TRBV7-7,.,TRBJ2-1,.,TGTGCTAGCAGCCCCACAAGTAACAATGAGCAGTTCTTC,CASSPTSNNEQFF
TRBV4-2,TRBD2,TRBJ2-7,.,TGTGCCAGCAGCCAAGCCTTACTAGCGGGATACGAGCAGTACTTC,CASSQALLAGYEQYF
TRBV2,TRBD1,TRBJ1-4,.,TGTGCCGTGATCCGGGACAGAGGGGAAAAACTGTTTTTT,CAVIRDRGEKLFF
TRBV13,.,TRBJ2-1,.,TGTGCCAGCAGCTTAGTGTCCTGGCAGGGATCCTACAATGAGCAGTTCTTC,CASSLVSWQGSYNEQFF
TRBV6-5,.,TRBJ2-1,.,TGTGCCAGCAGTTACTCGGACGGGGATGAGCAGTTCTTC,CASSYSDGDEQFF
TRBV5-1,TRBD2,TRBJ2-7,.,TGCGCCCGAGAGGGGGCGGCTAGCGGGAGGTCTCGGGCGGGGACCTACGAGCAGTACTTC,CAREGAASGRSRAGTYEQYF
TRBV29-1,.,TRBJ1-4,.,TGCAGCGTCCTGACATCCGGGAGTCAAAAACTGTTTTTT,CSVLTSGSQKLFF
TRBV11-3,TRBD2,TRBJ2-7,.,TGTGCCAGCAGCGCTACTAGCGGGGCGGGTTACGAGCAGTACTTC,CASSATSGAGYEQYF
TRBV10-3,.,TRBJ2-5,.,TGTGCCACCCAAATACAGGGCGTGCAAGAGACCCAGTACTTC,CATQIQGVQETQYF
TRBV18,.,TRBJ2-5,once,TGTGCCAGCTCCCCTCCGGCCAGAGAGACCCAGTACTTC,CASSPPARETQYF
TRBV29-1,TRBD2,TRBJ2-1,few,TGCAGCGTTGGGCTTTCGTGGAGCGGGACCTACAATGAGCAGTTCTTC,CSVGLSWSGTYNEQFF
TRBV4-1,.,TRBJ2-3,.,TGCGCCAGCAGCCAAGAGCCAGGGAGTAGCACAGATACGCAGTATTTT,CASSQEPGSSTDTQYF
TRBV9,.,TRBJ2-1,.,TGTGCCAGCAGCGTAGGAAGGTTGACTGAGCAGTTCTTC,CASSVGRLTEQFF